This TCR beta chain was found in a study of blood T cell repertoires in COVID-19. In the authors' workflow: Estimation of nucleated cell counts relied on the amplification of reference gene primers. Clones were read by immunoSEQ multiplex PCR, and TCRdb kept only the in-frame ones, dropping some. Clone size and the V and J calls come from that table; the DNA yielded D and trimming. The sample yields about 39,000 clones, approximately 73% seen once. Looked up from germline, CDR1 is KGHSH and CDR2 is LQKENI. The V end was cut by 3 bases, the J end by 0 bases, with 5 bases between. The CDR3 sequence is 14 residues long.

Sequenced input: peripheral blood. This sequence originates from an elderly man with acute or convalescent COVID-19. The genes are TRBV18 and TRBJ1-4; D is ambiguous. Written as DNA, the CDR3 is TGTGCCAGCTCACCGGCAACAACTAATGAAAAACTGTTTTTT. This gives the protein CASSPATTNEKLFF.